In its sample, the clone carrying this T cell receptor beta chain was seen once. Using immunoSEQ multiplex PCR, the repertoire was profiled, and TCRdb retains in-frame clones only, with some absent. In the table there are about 260,000 clones, less than 90% of which are singletons. These data belong to a study of blood T cell repertoires in COVID-19. Trimming pared 0 bases from V and 3 bases from J, leaving 6 bases between. Per the germline V gene, CDR1 is GTSNPN and CDR2 is SVGIG (reference sequence). The CDR3 extends over 12 amino acids. This sequence originates from a woman aged 50 to 65 who had recovered from COVID-19. Sequenced input: PBMCs or T cells enriched from blood (not recorded which). The chain is built from TRBV30 and TRBJ2-7, with D unclear. CDR3 sequence (DNA): TGTGCCTGGAGTGTACGGGTCTACGAGCAGTACTTC. Translation gives CAWSVRVYEQYF.